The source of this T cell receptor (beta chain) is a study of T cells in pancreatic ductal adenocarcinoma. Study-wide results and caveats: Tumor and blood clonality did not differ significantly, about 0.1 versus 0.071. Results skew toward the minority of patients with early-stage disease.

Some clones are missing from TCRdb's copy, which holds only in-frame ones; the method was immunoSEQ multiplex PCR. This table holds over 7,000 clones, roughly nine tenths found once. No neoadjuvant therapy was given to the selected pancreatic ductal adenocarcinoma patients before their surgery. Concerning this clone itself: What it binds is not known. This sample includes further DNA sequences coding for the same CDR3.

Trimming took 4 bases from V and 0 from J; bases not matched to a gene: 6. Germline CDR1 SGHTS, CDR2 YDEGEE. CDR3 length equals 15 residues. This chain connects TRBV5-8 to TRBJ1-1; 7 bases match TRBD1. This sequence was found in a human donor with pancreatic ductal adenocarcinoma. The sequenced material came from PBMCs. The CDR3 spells CASSQGDGVNTEAFF. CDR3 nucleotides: TGTGCCAGCAGCCAGGGGGATGGGGTGAACACTGAAGCTTTCTTT.